The 32 T cell receptor beta chains given below trace back to one sample, sequenced in a study of shared clonotypes between healthy human individuals. Cells designated naive CD8 were CD45RO-negative and were positively selected for CCR7, with terminally differentiated effector memory CD45RA+ cells excluded. The table came from immunoSEQ multiplex PCR; TCRdb's copy has only in-frame clones and leaves some out. In the table there are 550,000 to 750,000 clones, about 90% of which are singletons. The sample consisted of naive CD8+ T cells sorted from blood. The receptors were gathered from a man aged 25-45 years in good health.

V gene TRBV5-1 combines with J gene TRBJ1-1; 7 positions agree with TRBD1. V was clipped by 3 bases and J by 0 bases; unmatched bases: 8. Germline V gene lookup returns CDR1 SGHRS and CDR2 YFSETQ. CDR3 length: 16 amino acids. CDR3 residues: CASSSSSQGVNTEAFF. In DNA, the CDR3 is TGCGCCAGCAGCTCGAGTTCCCAGGGGGTGAACACTGAAGCTTTCTTT.

This clone occurred once. A much larger clone differs from this one at a single base, so this may be a read error. Distinct nucleotide sequences in the sample also encode this CDR3. V gene TRBV9 combines with J gene TRBJ2-2; D is ambiguous. The CDR3 consists of 12 residues. CDR1 and CDR2 from the germline V gene are SGDLS and YYNGEE. V lost 0 bases, J lost 3 bases, and 0 bases lay in between. CDR3 DNA sequence: TGTGCCAGCAGCGTAGACACCGGGGAGCTGTTTTTT. Its protein product is CASSVDTGELFF.

The chain employs TRBV9 and TRBJ2-5, with 8 bases that match TRBD1. V was pared by 3 bases and J by 3 bases, with 16 bases of the junction left unmatched. The germline V gene has CDR1 SGDLS and CDR2 YYNGEE. The CDR3 covers 18 residues. This chain's CDR3 is CASSGPRGHHLAEETQYF. CDR3 in DNA: TGTGCCAGCAGCGGCCCCAGGGGGCACCACCTCGCCGAAGAGACCCAGTACTTC.

The chain joins TRBV29-1 to TRBJ2-5; 11 nucleotides line up with TRBD1. The ends lost 7 bases at V and 6 bases at J; junction bases unmatched: 7. The V gene's germline CDR1 is SQVTM and CDR2 ANQGSEA. CDR3 length: 13 residues. DNA of the CDR3: TGCAGCGCACACCGGGACAGGGGGAAGACCCAGTACTTC. This codes for CSAHRDRGKTQYF.

J is TRBJ2-5 and V is TRBV7-6, with D perhaps TRBD1 (5 bases). In germline, CDR1 is SGHVS, CDR2 FNYEAQ. Trimming stripped 6 bases from V and 4 bases from J, with 15 bases between. The CDR3 contains 14 residues. CDR3: CASSTRALGETQYF. The CDR3 coding sequence is TGTGCCAGCAGTACCAGGGCGTTGGGAGAGACCCAGTACTTC. Variable domain in full (rest from reference TRBV7-6 and TRBJ2-5): GAGVSQSPRYKVTKRGQDVALRCDPISGHVSLYWYRQALGQGPEFLTYFNYEAQQDKSGLPNDRFSAERPEGSISTLTIQRTEQRDSAMYRCASSTRALGETQYFGPGTRLLVL.

This chain connects TRBV15 to TRBJ2-7, with 7 bases matching TRBD2. CDR1 and CDR2 (germline): LNHNV, YYDKDF (reference sequence). V lost 1 base, J lost 7 bases, and 16 bases stayed unmatched. The CDR3 spans 17 residues. The CDR3 DNA follows: TGTGCCACCAGCAGAGCCTCCAGGGTCGCGGGAGAGTATGAGCAGTACTTC. Protein product: CATSRASRVAGEYEQYF.

Notes on this clone: Distinct nucleotide sequences in the sample also encode this CDR3. The rearrangement joins TRBV2 to TRBJ2-7, with 7 nucleotides matching TRBD1. CDR1 is SNHLY and CDR2 is FYNNEI in the germline V gene. The CDR3 is 15 residues long. V shed 0 bases and J 5 bases; nucleotides not matched to a gene: 7. CDR3 loop: CASSEAYRGHHEQYF. DNA of the CDR3: TGTGCCAGCAGTGAAGCTTACAGGGGACACCACGAGCAGTACTTC.

The chain carries TRBV28 and TRBJ2-7, with TRBD2 matching over 8 bases. V lost 6 bases, J lost 4 bases, and 14 bases stayed unmatched. Germline loops: CDR1 MDHEN, CDR2 SYDVKM. This CDR3 region has 16 residues. Written as DNA, the CDR3 is TGTGCCAGCAGCCCTCCCGGTGCGGGAGGCTTGTACGAGCAGTACTTC. Encoded protein: CASSPPGAGGLYEQYF.

This clone has a single count. This rearrangement joins TRBV19 to TRBJ1-5, with D unresolved. V lost 5 bases, J lost 0 bases, and 11 bases lay in between. Germline CDR1 reads LNHDA; CDR2 reads SQIVND (reference sequence). The CDR3 loop spans 15 amino acids. The CDR3 here is CASSLAAYSNQPQHF. In DNA form, the CDR3 reads TGTGCCAGTAGTCTAGCCGCTTATAGCAATCAGCCCCAGCATTTT.

The chain recombines TRBV27 with TRBJ2-1, with 7 bases lining up with TRBD1. CDR3 length: 15 residues. The V gene's germline CDR1 is MNHEY and CDR2 SMNVEV (reference sequence). The junction had 10 bases not matched to a gene; V was cut back by 7 bases and J by 4 bases. The DNA of the CDR3 is TGTGCCAGCATTTCAAACAGGGGTAATTACAATGAGCAGTTCTTC. This encodes CASISNRGNYNEQFF.

This clone was recorded once. CDR3 amino acids: CATQGREPYEQYF. The CDR3 bases are TGTGCCACCCAAGGCAGGGAACCCTACGAGCAGTACTTC. This chain links TRBV2 with TRBJ2-7; tentative D call: TRBD1 (5 bases). Trimming left V 10 bases short and J 2 bases short, with 15 bases between. The CDR3 contains 13 residues. Germline loops: CDR1 SNHLY, CDR2 FYNNEI.

This clone was seen a few times. For the CDR3, the DNA is TGTGCCAGCAGCGATGTAGATGGATACGAGCAGTACTTC. This gives the protein CASSDVDGYEQYF. This chain uses TRBV28 with TRBJ2-7; the D is unclear. The germline V gene has CDR1 MDHEN and CDR2 SYDVKM. Trimming shortened V by 6 bases and J by 4 bases, and 13 bases separated the two germline ends. CDR3 length: 13 residues.

The V call is TRBV27, the J call TRBJ1-1; possible D gene TRBD1, 6 bases. Germline V CDR1 and CDR2: MNHEY, SMNVEV (reference sequence). V lost 4 bases, J lost 6 bases, and 15 bases lay in between. The CDR3 runs to 14 residues. CDR3 residues: CASSSGQGLSEAFF. CDR3 coding DNA: TGTGCCAGCAGTTCGGGGCAGGGGCTATCTGAAGCTTTCTTT.

The chain recombines TRBV7-2 with TRBJ2-7; TRBD1 agrees at 10 bases. CDR3 length: 16 residues. Germline loops: CDR1 SGHTA, CDR2 FQGNSA. Trimming at V came to 3 bases and at J to 5 bases, leaving 10 bases not matched to a gene. In DNA, the CDR3 is TGTGCCAGCAGCTTGGGTTTGACAGGGGGCTACGACGAGCAGTACTTC. Amino acids: CASSLGLTGGYDEQYF.

The V gene is TRBV4-1, the J gene TRBJ2-3; D is uncertain. This CDR3 is built from 14 residues. The V and J ends lost 4 bases and 2 bases respectively, with 10 bases between them. CDR1 MGHRA and CDR2 YSYEKL come from the germline V gene. The CDR3: CASSRVPITDTQYF. In nucleotides, the CDR3 is TGCGCCAGCAGCCGAGTGCCGATCACAGATACGCAGTATTTT.

The gene calls are TRBV7-9 and TRBJ2-1; 10 bases match TRBD1. The V gene end was trimmed by 1 base and the J gene end by 6 bases; junction bases not matched to a gene: 6. The germline V gene has CDR1 SEHNR and CDR2 FQNEAQ (reference sequence). The CDR3 contains 16 residues. The CDR3 here is CASSLELRQGANEQFF. CDR3 DNA sequence: TGTGCCAGCAGCTTAGAATTGAGACAGGGGGCCAATGAGCAGTTCTTC.

The chain combines TRBV23-1 with TRBJ2-1; TRBD2 agrees at 9 bases. TRBV23-1 is an ORF; its function is uncertain. Trimming took 0 bases from V and 0 from J; bases not matched to a gene: 15. This CDR3 has 21 residues. The CDR3 spells CASSQSKKDSGRTPSYNEQFF. The CDR3 DNA is TGCGCCAGCAGTCAATCTAAGAAGGATAGCGGGAGAACCCCCTCCTACAATGAGCAGTTCTTC.

The genes are TRBV9 and TRBJ2-7; D unresolved. Trimming took 0 bases from V and 5 from J, leaving 9 bases between them. Germline CDR1 and CDR2: SGDLS and YYNGEE. CDR3 length equals 13 residues. The CDR3 bases are TGTGCCAGCAGCGTAGGGCAAGTTAACGAGCAGTACTTC. This gives the protein CASSVGQVNEQYF.

The chain combines TRBV5-1 with TRBJ2-7; 7 bases map to TRBD1. CDR3 length: 15 residues. Germline V CDR1 and CDR2: SGHRS, YFSETQ. V gave up 0 bases and J gave up 0 bases; unmatched junction bases: 3. This CDR3 reads CASSLGGQNSYEQYF. For the CDR3, the DNA is TGCGCCAGCAGCTTGGGGGGACAGAACTCCTACGAGCAGTACTTC.

V gene TRBV7-3 combines with J gene TRBJ2-1; no definite D call. The CDR3 length is 15 residues. From germline, CDR1 is SGHTA and CDR2 FQGTGA. V was cut by 5 bases and J by 9 bases, with 20 bases left in between. The CDR3 protein is CASSPHPSDLREQFF. The CDR3 region has the DNA TGTGCCAGCAGCCCCCACCCCTCGGACCTTCGTGAGCAGTTCTTC.

For the CDR3, the DNA is TGTGCCAGCAGTAGCCCGGACAGAGTGGACTCTGGAAACACCATATATTTT. Its translation is CASSSPDRVDSGNTIYF. This chain joins TRBV27 and TRBJ1-3, with D possibly being TRBD1 (6 bases). The CDR3 spans 17 residues. In germline, CDR1 is MNHEY, CDR2 SMNVEV (reference sequence). V was trimmed by 5 bases and J by 0 bases, leaving 17 bases between them.

This clone was found once. The chain links TRBV29-1 to TRBJ2-5; possibly TRBD1 for D (5 bases). Deletions cut 3 bases from V and 5 bases from J, with 16 bases between. This CDR3 has 14 residues. Looked up from germline, CDR1 is SQVTM and CDR2 is ANQGSEA. This chain's CDR3 is CSVDDPPGRETQYF. DNA for the CDR3: TGCAGCGTTGATGATCCTCCAGGGCGGGAGACCCAGTACTTC.

This clone was seen once. The chain carries TRBV4-1 and TRBJ2-5; 9 bases match TRBD2. V was clipped by 0 bases and J by 7 bases; unmatched bases: 9. The CDR3 is made up of 16 amino acids. Germline CDR1 reads MGHRA; CDR2 reads YSYEKL. The CDR3 spells CASSQDMLAGRRTQYF. The CDR3 DNA sequence: TGCGCCAGCAGCCAAGATATGCTAGCGGGAAGAAGGACCCAGTACTTC.

The DNA for the CDR3 is TGTGCCAGCAGATCAGGGGTTGCAACTAATGAAAAACTGTTTTTT. Protein sequence: CASRSGVATNEKLFF. The chain joins TRBV6-5 to TRBJ1-4, with a possible D match to TRBD1 (6 bases). The CDR3 has 15 residues. V lost 6 bases and J 0 bases, leaving 11 bases between the germline ends. Germline assignment: CDR1 MNHEY and CDR2 SVGAGI.

The chain carries TRBV27 and TRBJ2-2; the match to TRBD2 covers 7 bases. The V gene's germline CDR1 is MNHEY and CDR2 SMNVEV (reference sequence). The CDR3 runs to 15 residues. Germline trimming cut 6 bases from V and 5 bases from J; bases unmatched to any gene: 9. DNA for the CDR3: TGTGCCAGCAGGGGGAGCGGGATAGGTACCGGGGAGCTGTTTTTT. Translating gives CASRGSGIGTGELFF.

The V and J genes are TRBV7-6 and TRBJ1-5, with a possible D match to TRBD1 (5 bases). V lost 6 bases and J lost 6, with 9 bases in between. The CDR3 has 12 residues. Germline V gene sequence: CDR1 SGHVS, CDR2 FNYEAQ. The CDR3 DNA reads TGTGCCAGCAGTGATGGGGGTCAGCCCCAGCATTTT. This codes for CASSDGGQPQHF.

DNA for the CDR3: TGTGCCAGCAGCCGGAACGAGCAGTACTTC. It is translated as CASSRNEQYF. This chain links TRBV6-1 with TRBJ2-7, with D unclear. V lost 6 bases to trimming and J lost 5 bases, with 5 bases between them. The germline CDR1 and CDR2 sequences are MNHNS and SASEGT. The CDR3 has 10 amino acids.

The chain is built from TRBV5-6 and TRBJ2-4; possible D gene TRBD1, 6 bases. This CDR3 spans 12 amino acids. CDR1 is SGHDT and CDR2 is YYEEEE in the germline V gene. V lost 1 base to trimming and J lost 13 bases, with 12 bases between them. The CDR3 region is CASSLRTAYQYF. CDR3 coding DNA: TGTGCCAGCAGCTTGAGGACAGCCTACCAGTACTTC.

CDR3 protein: CSVVVAEHEQYF. For the CDR3, the DNA is TGCAGCGTTGTAGTAGCGGAGCACGAGCAGTACTTC. The genes are TRBV29-1 and TRBJ2-7; possible D gene TRBD2, 6 bases. Germline V gene lookup returns CDR1 SQVTM and CDR2 ANQGSEA. The V and J ends lost 4 bases and 5 bases respectively, with 12 bases between them. The CDR3 spans 12 residues.

The V and J genes are TRBV15 and TRBJ2-7; 13 nucleotides align to TRBD2. Germline-derived CDR1 and CDR2 are LNHNV and YYDKDF (reference sequence). The CDR3 sequence is 17 residues long. V trimming: 4 bases; J trimming: 6 bases; junction bases outside the gene matches: 12. Here the CDR3 reads CATSTKGLAGESLEQYF. As DNA, the CDR3 is TGTGCCACCAGCACTAAAGGACTAGCGGGAGAGTCGCTCGAGCAGTACTTC.

V gene TRBV7-3 combines with J gene TRBJ2-2; no reliable D call. The CDR3 is 14 amino acids. V was trimmed by 6 bases and J by 1 base, leaving 9 bases between them. Germline CDR1 SGHTA, CDR2 FQGTGA. CDR3 DNA: TGTGCCAGCAGTTCGACGGTGAACACCGGGGAGCTGTTTTTT. Translation: CASSSTVNTGELFF.

This clone was seen once. The chain combines TRBV9 with TRBJ2-1, with 8 bases identical to TRBD1. Germline V gene sequence: CDR1 SGDLS, CDR2 YYNGEE. The CDR3 covers 18 residues. V shed 2 bases, J shed 2 bases, and the junction held 12 bases outside the gene matches. CDR3 residues: CASSVQDRGSGAYNEQFF. The DNA for the CDR3 is TGTGCCAGCAGCGTCCAAGACAGGGGTTCGGGGGCCTACAATGAGCAGTTCTTC. The full variable domain, in which reference TRBV9 and TRBJ2-1 provide the parts outside the CDR3, is DSGVTQTPKHLITATGQRVTLRCSPRSGDLSVYWYQQSLDQGLQFLIQYYNGEERAKGNILERFSAQQFPDLHSELNLSSLELGDSALYFCASSVQDRGSGAYNEQFFGPGTRLTVL.